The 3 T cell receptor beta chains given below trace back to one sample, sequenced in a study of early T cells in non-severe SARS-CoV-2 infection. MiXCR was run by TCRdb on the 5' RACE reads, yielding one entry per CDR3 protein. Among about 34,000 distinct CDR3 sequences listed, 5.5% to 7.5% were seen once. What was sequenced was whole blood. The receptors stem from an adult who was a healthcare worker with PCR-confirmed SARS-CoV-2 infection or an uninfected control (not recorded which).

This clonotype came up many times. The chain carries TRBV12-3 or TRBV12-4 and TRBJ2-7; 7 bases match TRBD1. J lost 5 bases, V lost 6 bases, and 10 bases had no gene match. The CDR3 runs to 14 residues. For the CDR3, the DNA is TGTGCCAGCAGCCGGACAGGAGCCTTGAACGAGCAGTACTTC. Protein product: CASSRTGALNEQYF.

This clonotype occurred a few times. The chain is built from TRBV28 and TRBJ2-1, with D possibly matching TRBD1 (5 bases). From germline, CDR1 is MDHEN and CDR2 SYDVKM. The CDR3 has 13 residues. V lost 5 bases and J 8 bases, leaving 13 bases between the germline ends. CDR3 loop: CASSRPRGYEQFF. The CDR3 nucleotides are TGTGCCAGCAGTCGCCCTAGGGGATATGAGCAGTTCTTC.

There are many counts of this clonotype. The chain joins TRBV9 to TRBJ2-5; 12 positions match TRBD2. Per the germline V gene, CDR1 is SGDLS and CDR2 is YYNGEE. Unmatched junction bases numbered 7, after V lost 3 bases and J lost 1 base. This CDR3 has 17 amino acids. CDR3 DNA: TGTGCCAGCAGCGCGACTAGCGGGGGCCACCCCCAAGAGACCCAGTACTTC. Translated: CASSATSGGHPQETQYF.